This passage covers 6 T cell receptor beta chains from one sample sequenced in a study of blood T cell repertoires in COVID-19. Sequenced by immunoSEQ multiplex PCR; TCRdb stores in-frame clones only, minus some. This table holds 200,000 or so clones, approximately 88% found once. The source material was PBMCs or T cells enriched from blood (not recorded which). These receptors were collected from a woman in her thirties who had been exposed to COVID-19.

This chain links TRBV28 with TRBJ1-2; D perhaps matches TRBD1 (5 bases). This CDR3 comprises 12 residues. In germline, CDR1 is MDHEN, CDR2 SYDVKM. The germline V and J ends were trimmed by 6 bases and 8 bases, with 13 bases remaining between them. CDR3 coding DNA: TGTGCCAGCAGGTCAGGGCGGAAGGGCTACACCTTC. Protein product: CASRSGRKGYTF.

The rearrangement links TRBV24-1 to TRBJ2-2, with a weak D call TRBD2 (6 bases). This CDR3 region has 15 residues. Germline CDR1 reads KGHDR; CDR2 reads SFDVKD. V gave up 5 bases and J gave up 0 bases, with 9 bases separating them. The CDR3: CATSVSGANTGELFF. CDR3 DNA sequence: TGTGCCACCAGTGTTTCGGGGGCGAACACCGGGGAGCTGTTTTTT.

This chain links TRBV5-1 with TRBJ2-7, with 9 positions matching TRBD1. Looked up from germline, CDR1 is SGHRS and CDR2 is YFSETQ. The CDR3 contains 17 residues. The junction had 11 bases not matched to a gene; V was cut back by 0 bases and J by 4 bases. CDR3 coding DNA: TGCGCCAGCAGCTTGGCGGGGAGCCGGGACAGGGCTTACGAGCAGTACTTC. As protein: CASSLAGSRDRAYEQYF.

The gene calls are TRBV29-1 and TRBJ2-5; D remains ambiguous. The V gene's germline CDR1 is SQVTM and CDR2 ANQGSEA. CDR3 length: 14 residues. V lost 4 bases, J lost 2 bases, and 14 bases lay in between. Here the CDR3 DNA reads TGCAGCGTTGCCATTCCTGAGGAGCAAGAGACCCAGTACTTC. This translates into CSVAIPEEQETQYF.

The V and J genes are TRBV5-1 and TRBJ2-1, with 9 bases aligning to TRBD1. The CDR3 length is 16 residues. Trimming at V came to 5 bases and at J to 5 bases, leaving 11 bases not matched to a gene. Germline V gene data show CDR1 as SGHRS and CDR2 as YFSETQ. In DNA form, the CDR3 reads TGCGCCAGCAGTTGGGTACCGGGACAGGGAAACAATGAGCAGTTCTTC. Amino acid sequence: CASSWVPGQGNNEQFF.

The chain has TRBV19 and TRBJ2-7; 8 bases fit TRBD2. Per germline, CDR1 LNHDA and CDR2 SQIVND (reference sequence). This CDR3 spans 13 amino acids. Trimming at V came to 10 bases and at J to 4 bases, leaving 9 bases not matched to a gene. The DNA of the CDR3 is TGTGCCACCGCAGCGGGAGAGGGGTACGAGCAGTACTTC. Amino acids: CATAAGEGYEQYF.